This T cell receptor (beta chain) was retrieved from a study of T cells in Graves' hyperthyroidism and ophthalmopathy. General study results and limits: Most thyroid clonotypes expanded above 0.001 were also detected in blood. Ophthalmopathy and stable hyperthyroidism were told apart by a 13 V-J model.

This clonotype was seen repeatedly, ten times or more. Antigen unknown. This CDR3 has 12 residues. V shed 3 bases and J shed 6 bases, with 5 bases lying between them. From germline, CDR1 is LGHNA and CDR2 YNFKEQ. Template material for amplifying TCR beta CDR3 regions consisted of RNA transcripts. In the first-round RT-PCR of the TCR CDR3, the HTBI primer set was used. TCRdb analysed the multiplex PCR reads with MiXCR anew, one entry per CDR3 protein. The sample lists about 500,000 distinct CDR3 sequences, around 43% occurring once. Sequenced: peripheral blood or thyroid tissue (not recorded which). V is TRBV4-2 and J is TRBJ2-2, with D perhaps TRBD1 (5 bases). The source of this sequence is an adult woman with Graves' disease, either hyperthyroidism or ophthalmopathy (not recorded which). The CDR3 here is CASSQTAGELFF. In nucleotides, the CDR3 is TGTGCCAGCAGCCAGACAGCCGGGGAGCTGTTTTTT.